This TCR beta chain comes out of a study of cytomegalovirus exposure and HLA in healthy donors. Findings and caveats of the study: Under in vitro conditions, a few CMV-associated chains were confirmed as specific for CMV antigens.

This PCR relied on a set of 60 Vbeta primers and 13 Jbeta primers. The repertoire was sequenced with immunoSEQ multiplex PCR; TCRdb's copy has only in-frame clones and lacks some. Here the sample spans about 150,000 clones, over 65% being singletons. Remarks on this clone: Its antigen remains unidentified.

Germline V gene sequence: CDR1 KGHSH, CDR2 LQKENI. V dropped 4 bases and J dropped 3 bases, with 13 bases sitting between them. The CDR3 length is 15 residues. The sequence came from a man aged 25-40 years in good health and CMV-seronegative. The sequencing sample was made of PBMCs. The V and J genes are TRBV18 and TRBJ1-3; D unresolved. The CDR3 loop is CASSLNVRSGNTIYF. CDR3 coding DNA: TGTGCCAGCTCACTGAACGTGCGGAGTGGAAACACCATATATTTT.